One sample yielded the 20 T cell receptor beta chains listed below, sequenced in a study of blood T cell repertoires in COVID-19. Profiled with immunoSEQ multiplex PCR; TCRdb holds only in-frame clones, not every one. The sample comprises about 250,000 clones, roughly nine tenths of which are singletons, and less than 3% rests with the top ten. Sample: PBMCs or T cells enriched from blood (not recorded which). All receptors come from a woman between 50 and 59 years old who had recovered from COVID-19.

The J gene is TRBJ1-2, the V gene TRBV5-4; 7 nucleotides agree with TRBD1. The CDR3 is made up of 14 amino acids. The V gene's germline CDR1 is SGHNT and CDR2 YYREEE (reference sequence). The V segment lost 0 bases and the J segment 4 bases; nucleotides outside the gene matches: 3. The CDR3 DNA reads as TGTGCCAGCAGCTTGGGGGACAGACTCTATGGCTACACCTTC. Amino acids: CASSLGDRLYGYTF.

A few counts support this clone. This chain joins TRBV7-9 and TRBJ2-1; TRBD2 matches at 9 bases. CDR3 length equals 15 residues. V lost 3 bases and J lost 4; bases outside the gene matches: 4. Germline assignment: CDR1 SEHNR and CDR2 FQNEAQ (reference sequence). The CDR3 here is CASSFRAGGYNEQFF. Here the CDR3 DNA reads TGTGCCAGCAGCTTCAGGGCGGGAGGGTACAATGAGCAGTTCTTC. The complete variable domain, with remaining parts taken from reference TRBV7-9 and TRBJ2-1, reads DTGVSQNPRHKITKRGQNVTFRCDPISEHNRLYWYRQTLGQGPEFLTYFQNEAQLEKSRLLSDRFSAERPKGSFSTLEIQRTEQGDSAMYLCASSFRAGGYNEQFFGPGTRLTVL.

The chain has TRBV5-1 and TRBJ1-3; D may be TRBD1 (6 bases). The V gene's germline CDR1 is SGHRS and CDR2 YFSETQ. The CDR3 consists of 14 residues. The V end lost 4 bases, the J end lost 3 bases, and 11 bases lay between the germline ends. CDR3 region: CASSPETGGNTIYF. The CDR3 DNA reads as TGCGCCAGCAGCCCAGAGACAGGTGGAAACACCATATATTTT.

The chain combines TRBV6-4 with TRBJ2-1; D not resolved. Germline-derived CDR1 and CDR2 are MRHNA and SNTAGT. The CDR3 extends over 13 amino acids. Trimming stripped 2 bases from V and 7 bases from J, with 9 bases between. CDR3 nucleotide sequence: TGTGCCAGCAGTGACCTCGGTGGTAATGAGCAGTTCTTC. Protein product: CASSDLGGNEQFF.

This clone was found a few times. In DNA form, the CDR3 reads TGTGCCAGCAGCACGGGACTAGCGGGAGGTACGCAGTATTTT. Translation: CASSTGLAGGTQYF. J is TRBJ2-3 and V is TRBV11-1; 15 positions agree with TRBD2. V was pared by 5 bases and J by 8 bases, with 2 bases of the junction left unmatched. CDR1 is SGHAT and CDR2 is FQDESV in the germline V gene (reference sequence). The CDR3 contains 14 residues.

The rearrangement links TRBV6-5 to TRBJ2-7; D uncertain. The V and J ends lost 0 bases and 0 bases respectively, with 9 bases between them. Germline V gene lookup returns CDR1 MNHEY and CDR2 SVGAGI. The CDR3 runs 15 residues. The CDR3: CASSYSSGVSYEQYF. The DNA of the CDR3 is TGTGCCAGCAGTTACTCGAGTGGAGTCTCCTACGAGCAGTACTTC.

The rearrangement uses TRBV4-3 and TRBJ2-7, with a tentative D call TRBD1 (6 bases). The V gene's germline CDR1 is LGHNA and CDR2 YSLEER. The CDR3 has 15 residues. Trimming took 2 bases from V and 3 from J, leaving 14 bases between them. The CDR3 loop reads CASSQLHGTLYEQYF. CDR3 DNA sequence: TGCGCCAGCAGCCAACTACACGGGACACTCTACGAGCAGTACTTC.

This rearrangement joins TRBV28 to TRBJ2-1, with TRBD1 matching 7 bases. This CDR3 has 12 amino acids. CDR1 MDHEN and CDR2 SYDVKM come from the germline V gene. Losses at the gene ends were 5 bases for V and 9 bases for J; bases not matched to a gene: 4. The CDR3 coding sequence is TGTGCCAGCAGTCAGGGGGTTGGTGAGCAGTTCTTC. Its protein product is CASSQGVGEQFF.

The count of this clone is one. CDR3: CASSEPAGVAFADTQYF. In DNA form, the CDR3 reads TGTGCCAGCAGCGAGCCGGCGGGCGTAGCATTTGCAGATACGCAGTATTTT. V usage is TRBV9 and J usage is TRBJ2-3; tentatively, D is TRBD2 (5 bases). The germline V gene encodes CDR1 SGDLS and CDR2 YYNGEE. The V end was cut by 3 bases, the J end by 4 bases, with 21 bases between. The CDR3 has 17 amino acids. Complete variable domain (other parts from reference TRBV9 and TRBJ2-3): DSGVTQTPKHLITATGQRVTLRCSPRSGDLSVYWYQQSLDQGLQFLIQYYNGEERAKGNILERFSAQQFPDLHSELNLSSLELGDSALYFCASSEPAGVAFADTQYFGPGTRLTVL.

This sequence joins TRBV7-9 and TRBJ2-6; D is undetermined. Trimming removed 5 bases at V and 4 bases at J, with 18 bases between. CDR3 size: 17 residues. The germline V gene has CDR1 SEHNR and CDR2 FQNEAQ (reference sequence). The CDR3 DNA reads as TGTGCCAGCAGCCACTGGTGGGCTGCTGCCGGGGCCAACGTCCTGACTTTC. As protein: CASSHWWAAAGANVLTF.

There are a few counts of this clone. The rearrangement uses TRBV12-3 or TRBV12-4 and TRBJ2-7; tentative D call: TRBD1 (6 bases). V was trimmed by 7 bases and J by 7 bases, leaving 17 bases between them. The CDR3 spans 13 residues. CDR3 sequence (DNA): TGTGCCAGCACCCGGGACCTAGGGGGTGAGCAGTACTTC. This codes for CASTRDLGGEQYF.

As DNA, the CDR3 is TGTGCCTGTAATACAGGGTGGAGTTCACCCCTCCACTTT. Amino acids: CACNTGWSSPLHF. J is TRBJ1-6 and V is TRBV30, with D perhaps TRBD1 (6 bases). V lost 6 bases and J lost 9, with 15 bases in between. In germline, CDR1 is GTSNPN, CDR2 SVGIG (reference sequence). The CDR3 has 13 residues. Full variable domain (missing parts from reference TRBV30 and TRBJ1-6): SQTIHQWPATLVQPVGSPLSLECTVEGTSNPNLYWYRQAAGRGLQLLFYSVGIGQISSEVPQNLSASRPQDRQFILSSKKLLLSDSGFYLCACNTGWSSPLHFGNGTRLTVT.

V usage is TRBV6-5 and J usage is TRBJ2-1, with TRBD2 matching 13 bases. The CDR3 runs to 13 residues. The J segment lost 5 bases and the V segment lost 9 bases, leaving 1 base of the junction unmatched. Germline CDR1 reads MNHEY; CDR2 reads SVGAGI. CDR3 bases: TGTGCCAGTGGACTAGCGGGAGACAATGAGCAGTTCTTC. Translation: CASGLAGDNEQFF.

The chain links TRBV30 to TRBJ1-5, with D unclear. The CDR3 is 14 residues long. The V end was cut by 2 bases, the J end by 0 bases, with 8 bases between. Germline CDR1 GTSNPN, CDR2 SVGIG (reference sequence). The CDR3 nucleotides are TGTGCCTGGAGTCCCGGGTATAGCAATCAGCCCCAGCATTTT. This sequence encodes CAWSPGYSNQPQHF. Complete variable domain (other parts from reference TRBV30 and TRBJ1-5): SQTIHQWPATLVQPVGSPLSLECTVEGTSNPNLYWYRQAAGRGLQLLFYSVGIGQISSEVPQNLSASRPQDRQFILSSKKLLLSDSGFYLCAWSPGYSNQPQHFGDGTRLSIL.

J is TRBJ2-4 and V is TRBV7-9, with 7 bases that match TRBD2. Germline V CDR1 and CDR2: SEHNR, FQNEAQ (reference sequence). CDR3 length: 16 residues. V shed 4 bases, J shed 3 bases, and the junction held 9 bases outside the gene matches. CDR3 loop: CASSSGGSGDKNIQYF. CDR3 bases: TGTGCCAGCAGCTCCGGAGGGAGCGGGGACAAAAACATTCAGTACTTC.

The chain combines TRBV27 with TRBJ2-2; 9 bases are shared with TRBD1. V lost 5 bases, J lost 6 bases, and 7 bases stayed unmatched. The CDR3 consists of 15 residues. The V gene's germline CDR1 is MNHEY and CDR2 SMNVEV (reference sequence). The CDR3 sequence is CASSRDRGNAGELFF. Written as DNA, the CDR3 is TGTGCCAGCAGTCGAGACAGGGGGAATGCCGGGGAGCTGTTTTTT.

This clone was seen a single time. The J gene is TRBJ2-1, the V gene TRBV3-1 (or the pseudogene TRBV3-2); unclear D gene. V lost 1 base, J lost 9 bases, and 7 bases lay in between. The CDR3 extends over 12 amino acids. Germline CDR1 reads LGHDT; CDR2 reads YNNKEL (reference sequence). CDR3 in amino acids: CASSQGAGEQFF. The DNA of the CDR3 is TGTGCCAGCAGCCAAGGGGCCGGTGAGCAGTTCTTC.

This chain connects TRBV28 to TRBJ2-7, with D perhaps matching TRBD1 (6 bases). The germline CDR1 and CDR2 sequences are MDHEN and SYDVKM. Between the trimmed V and J ends, which lost 7 bases and 0 bases, there was a span of 16 bases. This CDR3 contains 15 residues. In DNA form, the CDR3 reads TGTGCCAGCATTTCCAGGGGTCCTAGCTCCTACGAGCAGTACTTC. This gives the protein CASISRGPSSYEQYF.

Turning to this clone: One end of the junction fails to match germline, which may point to a read error. V and J are TRBV6-5 and TRBJ2-7; D possibly corresponds to TRBD2 (5 bases). The V gene's germline CDR1 is MNHEY and CDR2 SVGAGI. The CDR3 is made up of 15 amino acids. CDR3 amino acids: CASSDSIQRTYEQYF. The CDR3 nucleotides read TGTGCCAGCAGTGACTCTATCCAGCGGACCTACGAGCAGTACTTC.

This clone was counted between two and nine times. The gene calls are TRBV19 and TRBJ1-2; D not resolved. The germline V and J ends were trimmed by 10 bases and 5 bases, with 14 bases remaining between them. Germline CDR1 LNHDA, CDR2 SQIVND (reference sequence). The CDR3 covers 12 residues. Here the CDR3 DNA reads TGTGCCACATCCTACAGAGAGTATGGCTACACCTTC. This translates into CATSYREYGYTF.